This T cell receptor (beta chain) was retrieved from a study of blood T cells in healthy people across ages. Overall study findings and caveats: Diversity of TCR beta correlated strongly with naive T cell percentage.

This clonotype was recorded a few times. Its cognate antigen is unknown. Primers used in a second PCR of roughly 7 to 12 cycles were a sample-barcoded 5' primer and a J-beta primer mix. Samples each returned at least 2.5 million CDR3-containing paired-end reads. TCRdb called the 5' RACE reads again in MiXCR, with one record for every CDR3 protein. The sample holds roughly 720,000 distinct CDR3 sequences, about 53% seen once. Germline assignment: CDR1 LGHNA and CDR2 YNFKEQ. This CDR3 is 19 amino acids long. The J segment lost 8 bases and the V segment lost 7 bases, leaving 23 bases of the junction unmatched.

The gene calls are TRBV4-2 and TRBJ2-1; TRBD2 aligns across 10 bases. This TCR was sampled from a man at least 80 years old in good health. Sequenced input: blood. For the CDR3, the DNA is TGTGCCAGCACCCTCGGCTACGCCCTGACTAGCGGGTTTCTGGATGAGCAGTTCTTC. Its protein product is CASTLGYALTSGFLDEQFF.